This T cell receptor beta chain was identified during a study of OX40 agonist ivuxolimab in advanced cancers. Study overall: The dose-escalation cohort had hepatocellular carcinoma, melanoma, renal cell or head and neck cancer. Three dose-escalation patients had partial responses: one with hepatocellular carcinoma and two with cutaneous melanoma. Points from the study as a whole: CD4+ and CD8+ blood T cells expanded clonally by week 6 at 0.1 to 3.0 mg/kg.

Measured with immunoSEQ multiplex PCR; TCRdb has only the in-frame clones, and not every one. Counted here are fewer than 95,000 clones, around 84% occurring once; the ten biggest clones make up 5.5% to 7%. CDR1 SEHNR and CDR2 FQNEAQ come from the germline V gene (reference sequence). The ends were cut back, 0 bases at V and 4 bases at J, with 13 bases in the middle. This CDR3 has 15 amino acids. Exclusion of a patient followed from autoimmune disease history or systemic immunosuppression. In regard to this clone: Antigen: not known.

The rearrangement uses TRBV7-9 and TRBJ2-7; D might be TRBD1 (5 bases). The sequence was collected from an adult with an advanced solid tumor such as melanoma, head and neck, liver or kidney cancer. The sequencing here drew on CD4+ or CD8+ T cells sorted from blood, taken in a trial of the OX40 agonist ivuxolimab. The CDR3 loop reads CASSLAQGWGYEQYF. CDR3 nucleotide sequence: TGTGCCAGCAGCTTAGCTCAGGGATGGGGTTACGAGCAGTACTTC.